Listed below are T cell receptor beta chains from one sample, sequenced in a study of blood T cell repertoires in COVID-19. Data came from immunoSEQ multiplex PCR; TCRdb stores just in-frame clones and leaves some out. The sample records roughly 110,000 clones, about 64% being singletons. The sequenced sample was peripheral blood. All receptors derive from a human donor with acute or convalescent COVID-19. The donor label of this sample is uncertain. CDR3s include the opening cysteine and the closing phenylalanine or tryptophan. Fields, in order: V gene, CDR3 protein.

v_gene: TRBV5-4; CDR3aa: CASTWDSLYGYTF
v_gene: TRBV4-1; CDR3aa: CASSTQEGVHSPLHF
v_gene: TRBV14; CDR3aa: CASSQASLQTYEQYF
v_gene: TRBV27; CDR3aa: CASSSGQGYEQYF
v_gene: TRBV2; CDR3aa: CASNPGQGRLGYTF
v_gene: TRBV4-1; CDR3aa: CASSQDLAGTGHTGELFF
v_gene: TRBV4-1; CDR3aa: CASSQDMRGRRETQYF
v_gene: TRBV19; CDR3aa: CARRPGQGNEQYF
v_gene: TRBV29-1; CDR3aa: CSADATGPGYGYTF
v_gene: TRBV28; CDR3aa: CASSAPGQPPEQFF
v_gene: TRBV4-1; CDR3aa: CASSLDRGDFYEQYF
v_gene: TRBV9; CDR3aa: CASSARQGARISGNTIYF
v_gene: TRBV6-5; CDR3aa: CASRYRTGSYNEQFF
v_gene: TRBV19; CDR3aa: CASSIGGAKNEKLFF
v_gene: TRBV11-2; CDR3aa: CASSLQRGGEAFF
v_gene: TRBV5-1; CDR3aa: CASQDTYTDTQYF
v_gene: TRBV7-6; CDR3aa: CASRKDRGPEDTQYF
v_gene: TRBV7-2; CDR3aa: CASSLSSQGYTDTQYF
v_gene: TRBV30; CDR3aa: CAWSAPGQGLSGQPQHF
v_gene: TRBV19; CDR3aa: CASSIAGATEAFF
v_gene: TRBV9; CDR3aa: CASTVSASGGETQYF
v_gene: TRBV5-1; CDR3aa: CASSFGGAVTNEKLFF
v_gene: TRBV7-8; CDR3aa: CASIRLAGGFEQFF
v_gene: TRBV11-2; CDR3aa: CASSRGRGVGTEAFF
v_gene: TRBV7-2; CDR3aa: CASSLTRGGTGELFF
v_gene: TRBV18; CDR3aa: CASSPPGLAGSGETQYF
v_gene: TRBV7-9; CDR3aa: CASSLSGQGFEKLFF
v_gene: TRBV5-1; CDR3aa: CASSLEVGGTDTQYF
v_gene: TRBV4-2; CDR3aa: CASSQEWLAADTQYF
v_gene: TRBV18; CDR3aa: CASYRGGATDTQYF
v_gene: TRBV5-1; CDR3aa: CASSPSKGNIQYF
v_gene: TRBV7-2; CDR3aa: CASSLGGLAGVYEQYF
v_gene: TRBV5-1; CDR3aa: CASSLQGRDNGYTF
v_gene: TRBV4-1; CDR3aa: CASSQDSPGGNNSPLHF
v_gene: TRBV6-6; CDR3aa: CASSYSEGTGDQPQHF
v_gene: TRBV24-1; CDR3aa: CATSDSRGTGYEKLFF
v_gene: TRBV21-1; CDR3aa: CASSPLGQTNTGELFF
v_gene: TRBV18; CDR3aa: CASSARDWKETQYF
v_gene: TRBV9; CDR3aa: CASTPGTGSSPLHF
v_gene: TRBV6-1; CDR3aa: CASNTGRETQYF
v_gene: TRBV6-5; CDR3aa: CAAGFNQPQHF
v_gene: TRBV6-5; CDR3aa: CASSTVQGDTGELFF
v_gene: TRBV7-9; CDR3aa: CASSSQGVVYGYTF
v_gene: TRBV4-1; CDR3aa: CASSQEVVVYGYTF
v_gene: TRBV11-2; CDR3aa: CASSAGQGTYGYTF
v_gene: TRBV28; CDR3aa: CASSSPLGIAGHSTDTQYF